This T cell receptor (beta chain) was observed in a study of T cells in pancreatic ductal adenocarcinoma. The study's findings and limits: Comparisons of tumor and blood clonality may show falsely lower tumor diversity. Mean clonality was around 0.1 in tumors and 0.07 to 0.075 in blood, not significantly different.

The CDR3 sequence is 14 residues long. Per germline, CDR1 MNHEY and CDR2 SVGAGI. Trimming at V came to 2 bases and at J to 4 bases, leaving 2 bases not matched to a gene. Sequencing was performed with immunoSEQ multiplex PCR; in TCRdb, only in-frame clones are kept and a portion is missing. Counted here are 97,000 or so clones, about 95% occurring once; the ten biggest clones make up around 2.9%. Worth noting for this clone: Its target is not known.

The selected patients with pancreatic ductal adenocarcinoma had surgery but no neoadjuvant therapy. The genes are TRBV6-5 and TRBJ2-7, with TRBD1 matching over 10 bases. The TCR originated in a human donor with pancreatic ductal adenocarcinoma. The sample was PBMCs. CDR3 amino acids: CASSYDRGPYEQYF. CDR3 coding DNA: TGTGCCAGCAGTTACGACAGGGGGCCGTACGAGCAGTACTTC.